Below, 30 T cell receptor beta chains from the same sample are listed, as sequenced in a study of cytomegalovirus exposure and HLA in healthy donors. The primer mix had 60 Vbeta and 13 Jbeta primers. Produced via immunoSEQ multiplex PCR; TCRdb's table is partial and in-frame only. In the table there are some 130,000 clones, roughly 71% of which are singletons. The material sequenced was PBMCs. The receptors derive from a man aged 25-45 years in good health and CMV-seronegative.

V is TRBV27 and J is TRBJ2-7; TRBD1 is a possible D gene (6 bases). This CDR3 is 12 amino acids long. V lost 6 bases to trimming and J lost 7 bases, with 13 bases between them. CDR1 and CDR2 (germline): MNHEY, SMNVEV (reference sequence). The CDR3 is CASSPSRGEQYF. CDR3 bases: TGTGCCAGCAGCCCATCGAGGGGGGAGCAGTACTTC.

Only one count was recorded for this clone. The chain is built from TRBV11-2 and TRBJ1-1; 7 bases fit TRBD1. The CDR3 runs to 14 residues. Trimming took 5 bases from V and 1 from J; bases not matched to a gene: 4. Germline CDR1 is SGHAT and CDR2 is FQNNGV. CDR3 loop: CASSRQGGNTEAFF. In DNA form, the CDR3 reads TGTGCCAGCAGCCGACAGGGCGGGAACACTGAAGCTTTCTTT.

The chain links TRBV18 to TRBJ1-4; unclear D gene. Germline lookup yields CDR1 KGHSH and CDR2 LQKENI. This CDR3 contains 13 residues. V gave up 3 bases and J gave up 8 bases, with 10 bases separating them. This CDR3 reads CASSPPGGEKLFF. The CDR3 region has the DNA TGTGCCAGCTCACCCCCGGGTGGAGAAAAACTGTTTTTT.

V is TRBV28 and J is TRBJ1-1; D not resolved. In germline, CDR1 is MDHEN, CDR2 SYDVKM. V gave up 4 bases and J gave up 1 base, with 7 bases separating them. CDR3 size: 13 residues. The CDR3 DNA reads TGTGCCAGCAGTTACCAACAGAACACTGAAGCTTTCTTT. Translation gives CASSYQQNTEAFF.

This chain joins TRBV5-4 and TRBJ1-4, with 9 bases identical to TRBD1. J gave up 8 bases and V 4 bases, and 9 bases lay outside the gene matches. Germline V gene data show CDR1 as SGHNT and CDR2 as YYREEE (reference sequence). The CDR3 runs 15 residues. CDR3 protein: CASSPRTGVGEKLFF. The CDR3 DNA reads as TGTGCCAGCAGCCCCAGGACAGGGGTGGGGGAAAAACTGTTTTTT.

CDR3 amino acids: CASSQDPTGLNTEAFF. CDR3 coding DNA: TGCGCCAGCAGCCAAGATCCGACAGGGCTGAACACTGAAGCTTTCTTT. This chain connects TRBV4-1 to TRBJ1-1; TRBD1 agrees at 7 bases. The CDR3 is 16 amino acids. Germline CDR1 MGHRA, CDR2 YSYEKL. V shed 0 bases, J shed 0 bases, and the junction held 4 bases outside the gene matches.

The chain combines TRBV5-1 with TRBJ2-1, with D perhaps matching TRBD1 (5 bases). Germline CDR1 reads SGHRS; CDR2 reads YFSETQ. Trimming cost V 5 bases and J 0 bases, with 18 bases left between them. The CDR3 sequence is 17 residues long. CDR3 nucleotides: TGCGCCAGCAGTTATGCAGGGTATCAGAGCTCCTACAATGAGCAGTTCTTC. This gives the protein CASSYAGYQSSYNEQFF.

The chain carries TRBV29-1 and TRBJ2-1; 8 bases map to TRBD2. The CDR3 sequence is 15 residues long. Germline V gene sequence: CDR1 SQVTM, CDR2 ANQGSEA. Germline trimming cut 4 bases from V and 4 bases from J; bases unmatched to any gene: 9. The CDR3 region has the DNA TGCAGCGTTGGGGGACTGGGCGGGGGGTACAATGAGCAGTTCTTC. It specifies CSVGGLGGGYNEQFF.

The CDR3 here is CATSRDKGQYSPLHF. The DNA for the CDR3 is TGTGCCACCAGCAGAGATAAGGGACAGTATTCACCCCTCCACTTT. The genes are TRBV15 and TRBJ1-6, with 7 bases lining up with TRBD1. Germline CDR1 reads LNHNV; CDR2 reads YYDKDF (reference sequence). The length of the CDR3 is 15 residues. V dropped 0 bases and J dropped 8; count of bases not matched to a gene: 4.

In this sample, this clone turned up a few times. CDR3 sequence (DNA): TGCAGCGTTGTACGGCAGGGAGGAGTTGAGCAGTTCTTC. Translating it yields CSVVRQGGVEQFF. This rearrangement joins TRBV29-1 to TRBJ2-1, with D possibly matching TRBD2 (6 bases). CDR3 length equals 13 residues. CDR1 is SQVTM and CDR2 is ANQGSEA in the germline V gene. V gave up 4 bases and J gave up 9 bases, with 16 bases separating them.

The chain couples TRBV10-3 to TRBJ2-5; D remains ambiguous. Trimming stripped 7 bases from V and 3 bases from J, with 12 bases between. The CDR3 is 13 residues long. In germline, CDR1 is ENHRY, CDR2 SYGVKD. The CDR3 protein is CAITGAKEETQYF. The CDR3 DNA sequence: TGTGCCATCACTGGAGCGAAGGAAGAGACCCAGTACTTC.

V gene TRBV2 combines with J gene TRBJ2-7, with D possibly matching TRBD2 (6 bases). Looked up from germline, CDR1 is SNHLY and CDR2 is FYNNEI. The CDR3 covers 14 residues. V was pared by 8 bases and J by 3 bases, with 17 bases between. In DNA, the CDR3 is TGTGCCAGCGGTCGTGTGGGGGAGGTCTACGAGCAGTACTTC. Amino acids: CASGRVGEVYEQYF.

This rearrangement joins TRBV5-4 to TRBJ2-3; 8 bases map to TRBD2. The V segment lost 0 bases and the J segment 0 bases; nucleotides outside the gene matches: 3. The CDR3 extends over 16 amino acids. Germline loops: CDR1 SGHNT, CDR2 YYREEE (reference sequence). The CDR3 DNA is TGTGCCAGCAGCTTGGCCCAGCGGGGGAGCACAGATACGCAGTATTTT. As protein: CASSLAQRGSTDTQYF.

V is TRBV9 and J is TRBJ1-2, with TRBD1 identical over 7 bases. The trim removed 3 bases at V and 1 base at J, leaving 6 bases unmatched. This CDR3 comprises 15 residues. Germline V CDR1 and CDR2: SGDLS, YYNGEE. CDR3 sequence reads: CASSEYRDSNYGYTF. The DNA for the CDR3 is TGTGCCAGCAGCGAATACCGGGACAGTAACTATGGCTACACCTTC.

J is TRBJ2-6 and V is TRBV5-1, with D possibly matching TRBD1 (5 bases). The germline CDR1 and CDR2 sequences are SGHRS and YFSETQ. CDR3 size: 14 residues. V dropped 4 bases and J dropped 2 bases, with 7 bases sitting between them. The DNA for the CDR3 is TGCGCCAGCAGCGGGGCAGCTGGGGCCAACGTCCTGACTTTC. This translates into CASSGAAGANVLTF.

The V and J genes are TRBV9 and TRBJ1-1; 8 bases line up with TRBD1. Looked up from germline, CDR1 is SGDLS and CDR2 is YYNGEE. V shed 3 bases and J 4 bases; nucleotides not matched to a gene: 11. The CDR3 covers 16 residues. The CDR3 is CASSASPDRAFTEAFF. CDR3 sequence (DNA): TGTGCCAGCAGCGCCTCTCCGGACAGGGCGTTCACTGAAGCTTTCTTT.

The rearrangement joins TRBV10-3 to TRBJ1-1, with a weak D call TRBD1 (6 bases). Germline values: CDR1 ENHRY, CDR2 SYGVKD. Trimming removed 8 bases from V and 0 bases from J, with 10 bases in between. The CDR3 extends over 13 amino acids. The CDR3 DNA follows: TGTGCCATCCGACGGGACATGAACACTGAAGCTTTCTTT. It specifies CAIRRDMNTEAFF.

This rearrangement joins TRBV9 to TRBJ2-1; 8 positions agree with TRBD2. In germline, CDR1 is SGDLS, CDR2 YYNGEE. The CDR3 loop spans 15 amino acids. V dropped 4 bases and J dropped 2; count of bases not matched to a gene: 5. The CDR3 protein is CASSTRGGAYNEQFF. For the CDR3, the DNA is TGTGCCAGCAGCACCCGGGGGGGCGCCTACAATGAGCAGTTCTTC.

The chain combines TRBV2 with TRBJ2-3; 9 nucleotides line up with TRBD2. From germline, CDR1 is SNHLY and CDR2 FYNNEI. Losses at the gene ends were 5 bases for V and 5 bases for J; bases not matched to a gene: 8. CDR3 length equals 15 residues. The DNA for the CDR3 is TGTGCCAGCAGTCAACAAAAAGCGGGAGGAGATACGCAGTATTTT. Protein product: CASSQQKAGGDTQYF.

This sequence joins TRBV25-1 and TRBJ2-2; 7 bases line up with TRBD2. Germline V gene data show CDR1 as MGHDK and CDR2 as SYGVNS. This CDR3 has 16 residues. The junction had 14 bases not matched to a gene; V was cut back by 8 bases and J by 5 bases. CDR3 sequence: CASAAALAELTGELFF. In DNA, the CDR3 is TGTGCCAGCGCAGCGGCTCTAGCGGAGCTTACCGGGGAGCTGTTTTTT.

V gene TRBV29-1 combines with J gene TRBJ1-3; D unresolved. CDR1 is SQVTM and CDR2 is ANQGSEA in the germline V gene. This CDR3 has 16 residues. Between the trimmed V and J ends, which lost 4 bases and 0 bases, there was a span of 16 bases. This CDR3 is CSVVDPTESSGNTIYF. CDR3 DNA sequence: TGCAGCGTTGTTGATCCAACAGAAAGCTCTGGAAACACCATATATTTT.

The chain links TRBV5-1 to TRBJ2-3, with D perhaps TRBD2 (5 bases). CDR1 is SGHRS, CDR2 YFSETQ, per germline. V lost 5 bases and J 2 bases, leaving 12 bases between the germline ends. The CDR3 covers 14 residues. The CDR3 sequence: CASSWASHTDTQYF. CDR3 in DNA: TGCGCCAGCAGTTGGGCTAGCCACACAGATACGCAGTATTTT.

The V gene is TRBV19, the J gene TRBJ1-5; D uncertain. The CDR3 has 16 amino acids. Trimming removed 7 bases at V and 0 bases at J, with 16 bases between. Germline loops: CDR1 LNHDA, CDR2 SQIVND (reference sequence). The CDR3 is CASNAGRHNSNQPQHF. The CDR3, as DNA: TGTGCCAGTAACGCAGGTAGGCACAATAGCAATCAGCCCCAGCATTTT. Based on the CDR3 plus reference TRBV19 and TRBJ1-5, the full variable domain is DGGITQSPKYLFRKEGQNVTLSCEQNLNHDAMYWYRQDPGQGLRLIYYSQIVNDFQKGDIAEGYSVSREKKESFPLTVTSAQKNPTAFYLCASNAGRHNSNQPQHFGDGTRLSIL.

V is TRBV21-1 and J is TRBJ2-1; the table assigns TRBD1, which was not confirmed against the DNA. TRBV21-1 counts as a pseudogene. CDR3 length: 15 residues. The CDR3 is CASTTSGTGCNEQFF. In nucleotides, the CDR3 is TGTGCCAGCACCACTTCCGGGACAGGTTGCAATGAGCAGTTCTTC.

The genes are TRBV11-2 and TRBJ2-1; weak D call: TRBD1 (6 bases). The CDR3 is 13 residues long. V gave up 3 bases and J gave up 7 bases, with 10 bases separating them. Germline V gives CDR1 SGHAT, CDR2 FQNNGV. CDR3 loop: CASSFGQGNEQFF. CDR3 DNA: TGTGCCAGCAGCTTCGGGCAGGGGAATGAGCAGTTCTTC. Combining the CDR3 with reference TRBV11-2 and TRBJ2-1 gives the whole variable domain EAGVAQSPRYKIIEKRQSVAFWCNPISGHATLYWYQQILGQGPKLLIQFQNNGVVDDSQLPKDRFSAERLKGVDSTLKIQPAKLEDSAVYLCASSFGQGNEQFFGPGTRLTVL.

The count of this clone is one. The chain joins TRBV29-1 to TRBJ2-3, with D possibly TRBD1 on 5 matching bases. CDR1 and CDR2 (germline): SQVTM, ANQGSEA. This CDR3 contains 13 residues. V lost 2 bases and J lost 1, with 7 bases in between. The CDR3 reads CSVEQGGTDTQYF. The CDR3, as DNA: TGCAGCGTTGAACAGGGCGGCACAGATACGCAGTATTTT.

CDR3 residues: CASSDRGARGYTF. The CDR3 DNA is TGTGCCAGCAGTGATCGCGGGGCGCGGGGCTACACCTTC. This sequence joins TRBV25-1 and TRBJ1-2, with D possibly being TRBD1 (5 bases). CDR1 is MGHDK and CDR2 is SYGVNS in the germline V gene. V was clipped by 3 bases and J by 8 bases, with 13 bases between them. This CDR3 spans 13 amino acids.

The CDR3 DNA is TGTGCCAGCAGCTTACCCCAGGGGCCTATTGCCGAGCAGTACTTC. It is translated as CASSLPQGPIAEQYF. The chain employs TRBV7-9 and TRBJ2-5, with D possibly TRBD1 on 6 matching bases. The J call is in doubt because the DNA end fits TRBJ2-7 better. This CDR3 comprises 15 residues. Germline V gene sequence: CDR1 SEHNR, CDR2 FQNEAQ (reference sequence).

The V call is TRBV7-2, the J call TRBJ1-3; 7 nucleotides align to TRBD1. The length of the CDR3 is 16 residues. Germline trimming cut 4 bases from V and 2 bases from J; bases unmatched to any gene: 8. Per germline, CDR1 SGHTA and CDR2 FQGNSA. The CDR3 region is CASSYGKGGAGNTIYF. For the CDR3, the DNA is TGTGCCAGCAGCTACGGTAAAGGGGGCGCTGGAAACACCATATATTTT.

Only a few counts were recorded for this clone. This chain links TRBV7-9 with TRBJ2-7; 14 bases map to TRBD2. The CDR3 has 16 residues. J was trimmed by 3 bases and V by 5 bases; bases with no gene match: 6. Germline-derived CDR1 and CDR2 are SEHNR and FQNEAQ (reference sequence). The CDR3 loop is CASSPHGLAGGYEQYF. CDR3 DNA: TGTGCCAGCAGCCCACATGGACTAGCGGGGGGCTACGAGCAGTACTTC.